This T cell receptor (beta chain) stems from a study of molecular identifiers for immune sequencing clone quantification. TCRdb independently ran MiXCR on the PCR reads; one entry per CDR3 protein. The sample shows about 320,000 distinct CDR3 sequences, about 21% of them seen only once. Germline V lookup: CDR1 SSHAT, CDR2 FNYEAQ (reference sequence). This CDR3 comprises 13 residues. As for this clonotype: One junction end does not reproduce the germline sequence, and a read error may be involved.

The chain recombines TRBV7-7 with TRBJ1-4; D uncertain. The sequencing sample was made of naive CD8+ T cells from blood, with Jurkat cell RNA spiked in. Subset specified: FACS-sorted CD8+CD4-CCR7+CD45RA+ naive T cells. This clonotype originated in a human donor in good health. Some libraries in this study had Jurkat cell RNA spiked in. CDR3 residues: CASSLHSGEKLFF. The CDR3 DNA reads as TGTGCTAGCAGCTTACACTCCGGTGAAAAACTGTTTTTT. The variable domain in full, with the rest retrieved from reference TRBV7-7 and TRBJ1-4, is GAGVSQSPRYKVTKRGQDVTLRCDPISSHATLYWYQQALGQGPEFLTYFNYEAQPDKSGLPSDRFSAERPEGSISTLTIQRTEQRDSAMYRCASSLHSGEKLFFGSGTQLSVL.